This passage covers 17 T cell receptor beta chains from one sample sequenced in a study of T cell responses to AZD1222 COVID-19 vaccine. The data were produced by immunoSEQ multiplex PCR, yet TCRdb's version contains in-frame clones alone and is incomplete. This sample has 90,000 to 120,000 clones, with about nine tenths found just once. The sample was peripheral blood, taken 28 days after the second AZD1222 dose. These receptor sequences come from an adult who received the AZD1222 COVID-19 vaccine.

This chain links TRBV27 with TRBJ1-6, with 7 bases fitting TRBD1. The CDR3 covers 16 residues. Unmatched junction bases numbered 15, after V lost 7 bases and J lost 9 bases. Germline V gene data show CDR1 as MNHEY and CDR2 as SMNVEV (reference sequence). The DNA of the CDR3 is TGTGCCAGCACCTATTTTGGAAAGACAGGGCGTTCACCCCTCCACTTT. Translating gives CASTYFGKTGRSPLHF.

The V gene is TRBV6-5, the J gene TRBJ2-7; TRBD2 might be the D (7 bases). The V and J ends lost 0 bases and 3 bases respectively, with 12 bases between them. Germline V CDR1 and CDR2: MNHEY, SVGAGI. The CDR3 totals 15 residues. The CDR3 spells CASSYSRGGFYEQYF. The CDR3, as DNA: TGTGCCAGCAGTTACTCGAGGGGGGGATTCTACGAGCAGTACTTC.

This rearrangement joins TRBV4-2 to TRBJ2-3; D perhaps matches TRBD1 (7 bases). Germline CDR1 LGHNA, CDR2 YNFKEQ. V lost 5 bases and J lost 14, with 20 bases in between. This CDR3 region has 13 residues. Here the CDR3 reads CASSISGGLPPYF. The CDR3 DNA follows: TGTGCCAGCAGCATATCAGGGGGACTGCCTCCGTATTTT.

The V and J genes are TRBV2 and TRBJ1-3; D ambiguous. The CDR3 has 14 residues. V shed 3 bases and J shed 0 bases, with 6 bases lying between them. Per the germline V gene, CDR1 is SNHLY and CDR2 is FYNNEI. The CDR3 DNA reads TGTGCCAGCAGTGACGGCACCTCTGGAAACACCATATATTTT. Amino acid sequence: CASSDGTSGNTIYF.

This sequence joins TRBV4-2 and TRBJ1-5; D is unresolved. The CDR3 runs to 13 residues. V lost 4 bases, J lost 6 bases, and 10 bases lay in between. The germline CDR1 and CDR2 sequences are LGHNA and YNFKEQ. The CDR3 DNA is TGTGCCAGCAGCCGGAGGTTGGGTCAGCCCCAGCATTTT. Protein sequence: CASSRRLGQPQHF.

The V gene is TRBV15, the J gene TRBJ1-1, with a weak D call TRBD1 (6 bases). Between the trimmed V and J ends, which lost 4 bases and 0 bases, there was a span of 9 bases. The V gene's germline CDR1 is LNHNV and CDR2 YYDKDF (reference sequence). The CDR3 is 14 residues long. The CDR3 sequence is CATSKDSMNTEAFF. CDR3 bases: TGTGCCACCAGCAAGGACAGCATGAACACTGAAGCTTTCTTT. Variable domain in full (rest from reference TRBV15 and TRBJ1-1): DAMVIQNPRYQVTQFGKPVTLSCSQTLNHNVMYWYQQKSSQAPKLLFHYYDKDFNNEADTPDNFQSRRPNTSFCFLDIRSPGLGDTAMYLCATSKDSMNTEAFFGQGTRLTVV.

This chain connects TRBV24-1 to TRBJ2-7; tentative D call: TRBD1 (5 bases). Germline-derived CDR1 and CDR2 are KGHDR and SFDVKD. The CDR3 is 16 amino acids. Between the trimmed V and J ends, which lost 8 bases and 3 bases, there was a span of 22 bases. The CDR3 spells CATTSEKKGQNYEQYF. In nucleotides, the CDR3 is TGTGCCACCACCAGTGAGAAGAAAGGACAAAACTACGAGCAGTACTTC.

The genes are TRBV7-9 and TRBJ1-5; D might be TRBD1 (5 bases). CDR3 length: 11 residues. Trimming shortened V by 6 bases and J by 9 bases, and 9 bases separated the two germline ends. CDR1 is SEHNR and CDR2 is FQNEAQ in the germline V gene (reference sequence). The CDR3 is CASSTGGPQHF. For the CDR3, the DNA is TGTGCCAGCAGTACCGGGGGGCCCCAGCATTTT.

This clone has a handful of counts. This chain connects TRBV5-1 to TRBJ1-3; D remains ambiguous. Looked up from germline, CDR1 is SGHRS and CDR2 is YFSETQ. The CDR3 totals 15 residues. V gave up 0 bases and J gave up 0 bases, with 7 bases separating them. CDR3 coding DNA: TGCGCCAGCAGCTTGGGTCGGAGCTCTGGAAACACCATATATTTT. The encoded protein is CASSLGRSSGNTIYF.

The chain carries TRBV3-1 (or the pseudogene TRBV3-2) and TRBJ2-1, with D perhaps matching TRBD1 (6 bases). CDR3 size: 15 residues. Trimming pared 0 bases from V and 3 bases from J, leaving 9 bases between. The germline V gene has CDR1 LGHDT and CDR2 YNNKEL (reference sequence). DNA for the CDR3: TGTGCCAGCAGCCAAGAAGGGGGAGTCTACAATGAGCAGTTCTTC. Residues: CASSQEGGVYNEQFF.

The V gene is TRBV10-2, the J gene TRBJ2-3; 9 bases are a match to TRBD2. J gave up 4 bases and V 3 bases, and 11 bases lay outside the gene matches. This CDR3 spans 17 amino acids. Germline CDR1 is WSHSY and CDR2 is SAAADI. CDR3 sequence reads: CASSEGATSGYADTQYF. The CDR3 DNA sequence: TGCGCCAGCAGTGAAGGGGCGACTAGCGGATACGCAGATACGCAGTATTTT.

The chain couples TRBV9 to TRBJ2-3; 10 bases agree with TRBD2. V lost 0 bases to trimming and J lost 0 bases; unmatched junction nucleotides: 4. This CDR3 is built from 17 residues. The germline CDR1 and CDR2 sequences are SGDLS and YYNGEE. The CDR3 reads CASSVAAGGPSTDTQYF. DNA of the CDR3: TGTGCCAGCAGCGTAGCAGCGGGGGGGCCTAGCACAGATACGCAGTATTTT.

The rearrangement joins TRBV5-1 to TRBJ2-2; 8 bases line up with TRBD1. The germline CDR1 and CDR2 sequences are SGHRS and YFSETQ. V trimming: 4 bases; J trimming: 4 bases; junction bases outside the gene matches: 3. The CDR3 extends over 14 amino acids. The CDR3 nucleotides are TGCGCCAGCAGCCCAGACAGGGGCACCGGGGAGCTGTTTTTT. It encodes CASSPDRGTGELFF.

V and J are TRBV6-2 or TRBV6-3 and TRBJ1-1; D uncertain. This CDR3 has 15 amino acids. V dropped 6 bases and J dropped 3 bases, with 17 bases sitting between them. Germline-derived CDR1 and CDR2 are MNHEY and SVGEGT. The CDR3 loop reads CASSLLKLIDTEAFF. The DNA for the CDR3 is TGTGCCAGCAGCCTCCTTAAGTTGATCGACACTGAAGCTTTCTTT.

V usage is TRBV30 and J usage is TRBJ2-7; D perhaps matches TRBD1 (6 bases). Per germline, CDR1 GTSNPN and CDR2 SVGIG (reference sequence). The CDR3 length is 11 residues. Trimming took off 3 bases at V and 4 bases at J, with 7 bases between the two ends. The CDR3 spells CAWRQGYEQYF. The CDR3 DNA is TGTGCCTGGAGACAGGGATACGAGCAGTACTTC.

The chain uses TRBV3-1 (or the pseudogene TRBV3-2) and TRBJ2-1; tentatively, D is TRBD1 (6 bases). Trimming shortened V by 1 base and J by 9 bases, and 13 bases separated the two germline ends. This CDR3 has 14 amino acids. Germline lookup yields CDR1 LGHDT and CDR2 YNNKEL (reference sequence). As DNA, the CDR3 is TGTGCCAGCAGCCAAGGGGGAAGCAGGGGTGAGCAGTTCTTC. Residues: CASSQGGSRGEQFF.

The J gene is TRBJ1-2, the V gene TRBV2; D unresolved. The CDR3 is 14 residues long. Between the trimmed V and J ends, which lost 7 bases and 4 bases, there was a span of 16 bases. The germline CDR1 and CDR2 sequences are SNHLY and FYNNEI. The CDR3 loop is CASNGDILFYGYTF. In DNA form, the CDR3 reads TGTGCCAGCAACGGAGACATCCTGTTCTATGGCTACACCTTC.